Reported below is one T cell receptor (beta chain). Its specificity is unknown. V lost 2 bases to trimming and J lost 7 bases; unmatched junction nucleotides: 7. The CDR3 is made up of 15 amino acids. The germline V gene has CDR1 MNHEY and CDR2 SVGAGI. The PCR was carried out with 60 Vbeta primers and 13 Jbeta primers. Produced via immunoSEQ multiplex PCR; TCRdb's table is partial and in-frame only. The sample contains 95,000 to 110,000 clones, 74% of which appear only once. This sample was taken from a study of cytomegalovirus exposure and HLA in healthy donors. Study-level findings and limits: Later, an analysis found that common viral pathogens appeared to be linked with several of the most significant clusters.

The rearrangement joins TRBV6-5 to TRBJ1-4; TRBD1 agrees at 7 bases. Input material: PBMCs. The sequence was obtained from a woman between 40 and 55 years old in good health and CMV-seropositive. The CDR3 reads CASSYVRTGAEKLFF. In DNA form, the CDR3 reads TGTGCCAGCAGTTACGTCCGTACAGGGGCTGAAAAACTGTTTTTT.